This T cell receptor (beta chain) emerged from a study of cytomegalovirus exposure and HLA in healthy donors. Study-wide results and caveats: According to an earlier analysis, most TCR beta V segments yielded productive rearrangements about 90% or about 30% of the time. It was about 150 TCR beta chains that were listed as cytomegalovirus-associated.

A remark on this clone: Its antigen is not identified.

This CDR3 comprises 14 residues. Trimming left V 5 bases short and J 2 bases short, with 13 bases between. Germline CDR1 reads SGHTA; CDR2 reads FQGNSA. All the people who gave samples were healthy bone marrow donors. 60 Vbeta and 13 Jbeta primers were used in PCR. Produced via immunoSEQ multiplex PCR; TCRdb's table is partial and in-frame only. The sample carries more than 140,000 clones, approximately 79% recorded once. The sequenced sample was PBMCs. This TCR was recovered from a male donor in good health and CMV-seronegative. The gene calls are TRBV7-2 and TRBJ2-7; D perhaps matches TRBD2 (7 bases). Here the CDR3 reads CASSRTRGAYEQYF. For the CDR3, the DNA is TGTGCCAGCAGCCGGACTAGGGGGGCCTACGAGCAGTACTTC.